The TCR beta chain described here comes from a study of long-term antiretroviral therapy in people with HIV. Turning to this clone: Its antigen is unknown.

Overall study findings and caveats: ART was followed by higher diversity that remained below transplant donor controls. HIV repertoires had narrower CDR3 length ranges than controls. Sampling of blood ran from about 2003 to 2018, and older ART regimens were possibly in use.

CDR1 and CDR2 from the germline V gene are SEHNR and FQNEAQ (reference sequence). The CDR3 has 12 amino acids. V lost 1 base and J lost 7, with 8 bases in between. At minimum, one pre-ART and two post-ART PBMC samples were obtained from each donor. Version v3.0 of the immunoSEQ assay was performed at survey level. Data came from immunoSEQ multiplex PCR; TCRdb stores just in-frame clones and leaves some out. The table has 20,000 to 25,000 clones, over 70% seen once. The clonotype comes from a woman aged 40 to 55 with HIV. This specimen consisted of unsorted PBMCs, obtained 1.2 years after starting antiretroviral therapy. The chain links TRBV7-9 to TRBJ2-7, with D hard to call. This chain's CDR3 is CASSLVTREQYF. DNA of the CDR3: TGTGCCAGCAGCTTAGTTACGAGGGAGCAGTACTTC.